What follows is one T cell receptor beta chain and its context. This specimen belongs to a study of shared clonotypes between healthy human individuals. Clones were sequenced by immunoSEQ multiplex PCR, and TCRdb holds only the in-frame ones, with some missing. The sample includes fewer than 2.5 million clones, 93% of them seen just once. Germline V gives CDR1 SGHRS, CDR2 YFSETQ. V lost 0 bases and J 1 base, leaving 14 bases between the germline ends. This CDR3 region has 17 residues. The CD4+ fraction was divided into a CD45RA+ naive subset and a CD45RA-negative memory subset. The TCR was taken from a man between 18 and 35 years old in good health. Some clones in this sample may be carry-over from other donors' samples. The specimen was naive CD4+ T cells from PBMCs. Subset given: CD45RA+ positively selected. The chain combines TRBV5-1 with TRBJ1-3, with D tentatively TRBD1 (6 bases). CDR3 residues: CASSLEGGRRSGNTIYF. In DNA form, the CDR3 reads TGCGCCAGCAGCTTGGAAGGGGGTCGACGATCTGGAAACACCATATATTTT.